Below are 27 T cell receptor beta chains sequenced from a single sample in a study of cytomegalovirus exposure and HLA in healthy donors (TCRdb year 2017). Libraries were prepared through the immunoSEQ multiplex PCR assay. A mixture of 60 forward primers for TCR Vbeta segments and 13 reverse primers for TCR Jbeta segments was used in the multiplex PCR. Entries here come from immuneACCESS through TCRdb and include only in-frame sequences with V and J called. Some clones fail to appear in such tables; in the studies checked, an unresolved V gene covers under half of the shortfall, and the cause of the remainder is unknown. Recorded for this sample are some 77,000 clones; about 71% of them occurred a single time. Roughly 7.2% of the sample is taken by the ten largest. The specimen was PBMCs. These TCRs come from a woman aged 40 to 49 in good health and CMV-seronegative.

This clone came up once. This rearrangement joins TRBV5-6 to TRBJ2-5; TRBD2 aligns across 7 bases. Trimming at V came to 1 base and at J to 5 bases, leaving 8 bases not matched to a gene. The CDR3 covers 15 residues. The germline V gene has CDR1 SGHDT and CDR2 YYEEEE. As DNA, the CDR3 is TGTGCCAGCAGCTTGCGCCCAGCGGGGTGGGAGACCCAGTACTTC. Amino acids: CASSLRPAGWETQYF. The full variable domain, rest sourced from reference TRBV5-6 and TRBJ2-5, is DAGVTQSPTHLIKTRGQQVTLRCSPKSGHDTVSWYQQALGQGPQFIFQYYEEEERQRGNFPDRFSGHQFPNYSSELNVNALLLGDSALYLCASSLRPAGWETQYFGPGTRLLVL.

The chain recombines TRBV5-1 with TRBJ2-7; 7 nucleotides align to TRBD2. CDR3 size: 15 residues. The germline CDR1 and CDR2 sequences are SGHRS and YFSETQ. With V trimmed by 2 bases and J by 4 bases, 9 bases remained unmatched. This CDR3 reads CASSFEAGGTYEQYF. Written as DNA, the CDR3 is TGCGCCAGCAGCTTTGAAGCCGGGGGGACTTACGAGCAGTACTTC.

This chain uses TRBV29-1 with TRBJ2-7, with D uncertain. The V gene's germline CDR1 is SQVTM and CDR2 ANQGSEA. Deletions cut 4 bases from V and 4 bases from J, with 11 bases between. The CDR3 is 12 amino acids. The CDR3 protein is CSVVTETYEQYF. The CDR3 DNA reads TGCAGCGTTGTCACAGAAACTTACGAGCAGTACTTC.

This chain uses TRBV7-6 with TRBJ2-1; TRBD2 aligns across 10 bases. This CDR3 spans 15 amino acids. V lost 2 bases to trimming and J lost 4 bases; unmatched junction nucleotides: 2. Germline assignment: CDR1 SGHVS and CDR2 FNYEAQ. DNA for the CDR3: TGTGCCAGCAGCTTACTAGCGGGGGAATACAATGAGCAGTTCTTC. Protein: CASSLLAGEYNEQFF. The full variable domain, completed using reference TRBV7-6 and TRBJ2-1, is GAGVSQSPRYKVTKRGQDVALRCDPISGHVSLYWYRQALGQGPEFLTYFNYEAQQDKSGLPNDRFSAERPEGSISTLTIQRTEQRDSAMYRCASSLLAGEYNEQFFGPGTRLTVL.

J is TRBJ2-1 and V is TRBV2; TRBD2 is a possible D gene (6 bases). Trimming pared 6 bases from V and 8 bases from J, leaving 11 bases between. There are 12 residues in the CDR3. Germline CDR1 SNHLY, CDR2 FYNNEI. CDR3 DNA: TGTGCCAGCAGGACTTGGGGGGATGAGCAGTTCTTC. Translation: CASRTWGDEQFF.

The rearrangement uses TRBV27 and TRBJ2-4; TRBD1 matches 7 bases. The V and J ends lost 10 bases and 12 bases, in that order; junction bases with no gene match: 12. CDR3 length: 12 amino acids. The germline V gene has CDR1 MNHEY and CDR2 SMNVEV (reference sequence). CDR3 sequence reads: CATGSRGHAQYF. CDR3 nucleotides: TGTGCCACCGGATCGAGGGGGCATGCTCAGTACTTC.

This clone was observed a few times. J is TRBJ1-1 and V is TRBV5-1; the D gene is possibly TRBD1 (6 bases). CDR1 is SGHRS, CDR2 YFSETQ, per germline. V shed 5 bases and J shed 0 bases, with 11 bases lying between them. The CDR3 is 14 amino acids. The CDR3 DNA is TGCGCCAGCAGGACAGGCGAGATGAACACTGAAGCTTTCTTT. Its translation: CASRTGEMNTEAFF. Combining the CDR3 with reference TRBV5-1 and TRBJ1-1 gives the whole variable domain KAGVTQTPRYLIKTRGQQVTLSCSPISGHRSVSWYQQTPGQGLQFLFEYFSETQRNKGNFPGRFSGRQFSNSRSEMNVSTLELGDSALYLCASRTGEMNTEAFFGQGTRLTVV.

The genes are TRBV29-1 and TRBJ2-1; 11 bases are a match to TRBD1. The germline CDR1 and CDR2 sequences are SQVTM and ANQGSEA. This CDR3 region has 14 residues. V shed 6 bases, J shed 2 bases, and the junction held 3 bases outside the gene matches. CDR3 DNA sequence: TGCAGCGTCCTGGGACAGGGGGCCTACAATGAGCAGTTCTTC. Protein sequence: CSVLGQGAYNEQFF.

This sequence joins TRBV7-9 and TRBJ1-1, with D perhaps matching TRBD1 (5 bases). Germline CDR1 is SEHNR and CDR2 is FQNEAQ (reference sequence). The V gene lost 10 bases and the J gene lost 2 bases, with 20 bases spanning the gap. The CDR3 is 15 amino acids. CDR3: CATTLGWGPNTEAFF. The CDR3 DNA is TGTGCCACCACTCTCGGTTGGGGCCCCAACACTGAAGCTTTCTTT.

The chain has TRBV15 and TRBJ2-1; TRBD1 matches 7 bases. The CDR3 is 18 residues long. With V trimmed by 5 bases and J by 0 bases, 13 bases remained unmatched. Germline V CDR1 and CDR2: LNHNV, YYDKDF (reference sequence). The CDR3 reads CATSLTVRQGPSYNEQFF. The CDR3 nucleotides are TGTGCCACCAGCCTGACGGTGAGACAGGGCCCCTCCTACAATGAGCAGTTCTTC.

This clone has just one count. This chain links TRBV29-1 with TRBJ2-1, with D perhaps TRBD1 (6 bases). This CDR3 is built from 12 residues. Germline CDR1 and CDR2: SQVTM and ANQGSEA. The V end was cut by 4 bases, the J end by 6 bases, with 10 bases between. The CDR3 sequence is CSVGGRGNEQFF. CDR3 nucleotides: TGCAGCGTTGGGGGCAGGGGCAATGAGCAGTTCTTC.

The chain employs TRBV5-1 and TRBJ1-1; D call uncertain. The V gene lost 4 bases and the J gene lost 6 bases, with 16 bases spanning the gap. Per germline, CDR1 SGHRS and CDR2 YFSETQ. CDR3 length: 14 residues. CDR3 sequence: CASSQKGEAAEAFF. The CDR3 DNA sequence: TGCGCCAGCAGCCAAAAGGGAGAGGCCGCTGAAGCTTTCTTT.

The chain couples TRBV7-9 to TRBJ2-7; 7 positions agree with TRBD2. Germline V gives CDR1 SEHNR, CDR2 FQNEAQ (reference sequence). The CDR3 runs 13 residues. Trimming at V came to 8 bases and at J to 0 bases, leaving 4 bases not matched to a gene. CDR3 sequence: CASEASGSYEQYF. The CDR3 DNA reads as TGTGCCAGCGAGGCTAGCGGCTCCTACGAGCAGTACTTC.

V and J are TRBV11-1 and TRBJ2-3; 8 bases line up with TRBD1. The junction had 8 bases not matched to a gene; V was cut back by 1 base and J by 5 bases. The CDR3 loop spans 16 amino acids. The V gene's germline CDR1 is SGHAT and CDR2 FQDESV (reference sequence). The CDR3 region has the DNA TGTGCCAGCAGCTTAGGGGCACAGGGGGGAAGAGATACGCAGTATTTT. The encoded protein is CASSLGAQGGRDTQYF.

This clone was counted only a few times. The rearrangement uses TRBV30 and TRBJ1-2, with 11 bases matching TRBD1. Germline CDR1 is GTSNPN and CDR2 is SVGIG (reference sequence). The length of the CDR3 is 12 residues. V lost 8 bases and J lost 9; bases outside the gene matches: 8. The CDR3 coding sequence is TGTGCCGGGAACCGGGACAGGGGGAGCTACACCTTC. Protein sequence: CAGNRDRGSYTF.

The chain employs TRBV5-8 and TRBJ2-1; TRBD1 is a possible D gene (6 bases). Germline CDR1 and CDR2: SGHTS and YDEGEE. The germline V and J ends were trimmed by 0 bases and 12 bases, with 10 bases remaining between them. This CDR3 comprises 12 residues. This CDR3 is CASSLGRTAQFF. The CDR3 DNA sequence: TGTGCCAGCAGCTTGGGCCGGACAGCGCAGTTCTTC.

This clone came up a few times. This rearrangement joins TRBV6-6 to TRBJ1-1, with a possible D match to TRBD1 (5 bases). V was cut by 7 bases and J by 7 bases, with 13 bases left in between. The CDR3 has 12 amino acids. Germline CDR1 and CDR2: MNHNY and SVGAGI (reference sequence). The CDR3: CASTPGGDEAFF. The CDR3 bases are TGTGCCAGCACCCCCGGGGGGGATGAAGCTTTCTTT.

The V call is TRBV7-3, the J call TRBJ2-5, with D possibly TRBD2 on 5 matching bases. The V end lost 3 bases, the J end lost 7 bases, and 12 bases lay between the germline ends. Germline V CDR1 and CDR2: SGHTA, FQGTGA. This CDR3 comprises 13 residues. The CDR3 coding sequence is TGTGCCAGCAGCTTGAGCGAACGGGGGACCCAGTACTTC. This encodes CASSLSERGTQYF.

This clone has a handful of counts. The rearrangement uses TRBV7-6 and TRBJ2-7, with a possible D match to TRBD2 (7 bases). From germline, CDR1 is SGHVS and CDR2 FNYEAQ. The CDR3 has 15 amino acids. V dropped 1 base and J dropped 3 bases, with 13 bases sitting between them. DNA for the CDR3: TGTGCCAGCAGCTTAGGGGGAGGGGGAAACTACGAGCAGTACTTC. This encodes CASSLGGGGNYEQYF.

The chain is built from TRBV5-1 and TRBJ1-2; D may be TRBD1 (5 bases). Trimming stripped 0 bases from V and 4 bases from J, with 7 bases between. This CDR3 comprises 13 residues. Germline assignment: CDR1 SGHRS and CDR2 YFSETQ. As DNA, the CDR3 is TGCGCCAGCAGCTTGGACAGGCTCTATGGCTACACCTTC. Its translation is CASSLDRLYGYTF.

The genes are TRBV4-2 and TRBJ1-1, with D tentatively TRBD1 (5 bases). This CDR3 contains 14 residues. Trimming removed 0 bases from V and 1 base from J, with 6 bases in between. In germline, CDR1 is LGHNA, CDR2 YNFKEQ. CDR3 bases: TGTGCCAGCAGCCAAGAGACAGCGAACACTGAAGCTTTCTTT. As protein: CASSQETANTEAFF.

This chain joins TRBV5-4 and TRBJ2-3; TRBD1 is a possible D gene (5 bases). The ends were cut back, 6 bases at V and 3 bases at J, with 20 bases in the middle. The CDR3 length is 16 residues. Germline lookup yields CDR1 SGHNT and CDR2 YYREEE (reference sequence). In nucleotides, the CDR3 is TGTGCCAGCACTATGGCAGGGCGATCTCGGACAGATACGCAGTATTTT. Its protein product is CASTMAGRSRTDTQYF.

The V and J genes are TRBV14 and TRBJ2-1, with 10 positions matching TRBD2. This CDR3 contains 14 residues. Losses at the gene ends were 5 bases for V and 6 bases for J; bases not matched to a gene: 4. CDR1 and CDR2 from the germline V gene are SGHDN and FVKESK. The CDR3 sequence is CASSEGLATNEQFF. The CDR3, as DNA: TGTGCCAGCAGCGAGGGACTAGCGACCAATGAGCAGTTCTTC.

V and J are TRBV7-9 and TRBJ2-7; D call uncertain. The CDR3 covers 14 residues. Trimming pared 2 bases from V and 2 bases from J, leaving 10 bases between. Germline CDR1 is SEHNR and CDR2 is FQNEAQ (reference sequence). The CDR3 loop reads CASSLTASAYEQYF. CDR3 coding DNA: TGTGCCAGCAGCTTAACAGCTTCTGCCTACGAGCAGTACTTC.

The chain combines TRBV5-4 with TRBJ1-1; possibly TRBD1 for D (5 bases). Trimming cost V 0 bases and J 6 bases, with 15 bases left between them. The germline gives CDR1 SGHNT, CDR2 YYREEE (reference sequence). This CDR3 region has 15 residues. CDR3 loop: CASSLDGGIGSEAFF. In DNA form, the CDR3 reads TGTGCCAGCAGCTTGGATGGGGGGATAGGATCTGAAGCTTTCTTT.

Here the CDR3 DNA reads TGTGCCAGCAGCTCGGGTGGGACTAGCGGGTACGAGCAGTACTTC. It yields the protein CASSSGGTSGYEQYF. The chain links TRBV5-4 to TRBJ2-7; TRBD2 aligns across 12 bases. Germline values: CDR1 SGHNT, CDR2 YYREEE (reference sequence). V shed 3 bases and J 4 bases; nucleotides not matched to a gene: 5. This CDR3 has 15 residues.

The chain recombines TRBV6-5 with TRBJ1-1, with 9 bases aligning to TRBD1. Germline trimming cut 5 bases from V and 2 bases from J; bases unmatched to any gene: 3. Germline CDR1 MNHEY, CDR2 SVGAGI. The CDR3 extends over 14 amino acids. The CDR3 here is CASSQTGGNTEAFF. In nucleotides, the CDR3 is TGTGCCAGCAGTCAGACAGGGGGAAACACTGAAGCTTTCTTT.